This T cell receptor beta chain emerged from a study of T cell responses to AZD1222 COVID-19 vaccine. Study context: Investigators merged groups given second doses at roughly 4 or roughly 12 weeks.

Sequencing used immunoSEQ multiplex PCR; TCRdb keeps in-frame clones, though not all of them. The profile covers roughly 150,000 clones, with approximately 80% appearing a single time and about 4% taken by the ten largest. Trimming left V 7 bases short and J 3 bases short, with 13 bases between. In germline, CDR1 is SGHNT, CDR2 YYREEE (reference sequence). CDR3 length: 13 residues. V is TRBV5-4 and J is TRBJ1-1; D gene uncertain. The specimen was peripheral blood, collected on day 0 of AZD1222 vaccination. This receptor was obtained from an adult in good health. The CDR3 sequence: CASRAPADTEAFF. In nucleotides, the CDR3 is TGTGCCAGCCGGGCCCCGGCAGACACTGAAGCTTTCTTT. The full variable domain, completed using reference TRBV5-4 and TRBJ1-1, is ETGVTQSPTHLIKTRGQQVTLRCSSQSGHNTVSWYQQALGQGPQFIFQYYREEENGRGNFPPRFSGLQFPNYSSELNVNALELDDSALYLCASRAPADTEAFFGQGTRLTVV.